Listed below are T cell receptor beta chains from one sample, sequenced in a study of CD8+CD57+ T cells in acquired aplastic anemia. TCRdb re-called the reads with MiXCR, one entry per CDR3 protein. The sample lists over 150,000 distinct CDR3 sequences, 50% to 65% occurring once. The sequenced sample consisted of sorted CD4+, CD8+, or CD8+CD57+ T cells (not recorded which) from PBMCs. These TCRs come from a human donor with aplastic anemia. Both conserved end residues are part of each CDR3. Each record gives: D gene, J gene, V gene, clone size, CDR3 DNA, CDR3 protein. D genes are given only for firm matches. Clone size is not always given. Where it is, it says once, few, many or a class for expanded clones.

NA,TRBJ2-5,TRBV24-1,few,TGTGCCACCAGTTCAGCGGGTCGGACCCAGTACTTC,CATSSAGRTQYF
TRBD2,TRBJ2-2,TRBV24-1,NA,TGTGCCACCGGCTTAGCGGGAGGGCCGGCCGGGGAGCTGTTTTTT,CATGLAGGPAGELFF
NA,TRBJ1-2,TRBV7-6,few,TGTGCCAGCAGCCCCGGGGGGTTTGATGGCTACACCTTC,CASSPGGFDGYTF
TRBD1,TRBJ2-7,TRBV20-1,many,TGCAGTGCCCAGGGGACAGAAACCTACGAGCAGTACTTC,CSAQGTETYEQYF
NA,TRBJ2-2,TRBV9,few,TGTGCCAGCAGCGTAGGATTGGACACCGGGGAGCTGTTTTTT,CASSVGLDTGELFF
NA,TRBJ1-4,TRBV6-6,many,TGTGCCAGCAGTTACCCGGGGGATGAAAAACTGTTTTTT,CASSYPGDEKLFF
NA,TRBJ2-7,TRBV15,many,TGTGCCACCAGCAGAGAGGGAGGGGGCGCTTCGCTCGAGCAGTACTTC,CATSREGGGASLEQYF
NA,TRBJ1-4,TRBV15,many,TGTGCCACCAGCAGAGATTTGGGGGCAGTGGATGAAAAACTGTTTTTT,CATSRDLGAVDEKLFF
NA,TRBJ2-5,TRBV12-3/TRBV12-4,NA,TGTGCCAGCAGTTTGCAAGGGCAAGAGACCCAGTACTTC,CASSLQGQETQYF
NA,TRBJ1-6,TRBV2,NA,TGTGCCAGCAGTGAAGCGCTTACGAGGAGCCACCTCCACTTT,CASSEALTRSHLHF
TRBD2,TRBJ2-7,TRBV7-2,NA,TGTGCCAGCAGCCGGACTAGCGGGAGCTCCTACGAGCAGTACTTC,CASSRTSGSSYEQYF
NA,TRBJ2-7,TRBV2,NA,TGTGCCAGCAGTCCCCTGACTGAGGGCCTCGAGCAGTACTTC,CASSPLTEGLEQYF
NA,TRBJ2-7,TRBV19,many,TGTGCCAGTAGGGCTAGCCATACCTACGAGCAGTACTTC,CASRASHTYEQYF
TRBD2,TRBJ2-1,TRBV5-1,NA,TGTGCCAGCAGCTATAGCGGGAGTCAGTTCTTC,CASSYSGSQFF
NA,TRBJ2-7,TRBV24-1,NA,TGTGCCACCAGTGATTTCGAGGGATACGAGCAGTACTTC,CATSDFEGYEQYF
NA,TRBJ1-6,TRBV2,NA,TGTGCCAGCAGTGGGGGGGCCGGATATGGGGCGAATTCACCCCTCCACTTT,CASSGGAGYGANSPLHF
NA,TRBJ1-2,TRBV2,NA,TGTGCCAGCAATCGGGACCTCTATGGCTACACCTTC,CASNRDLYGYTF
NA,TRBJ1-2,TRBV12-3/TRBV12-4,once,TGTGCCAGCAGCATTTACGGAGCTGGGGGTGGCTACACCTTC,CASSIYGAGGGYTF
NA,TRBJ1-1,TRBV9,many,TGTGCCAGCAGCGTAGACGACTCTCCGGGGAACACTGAAGCTTTCTTT,CASSVDDSPGNTEAFF
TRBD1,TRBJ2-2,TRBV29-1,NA,TGCAGCGTGGTACAGGGGGCGGCGAACACCGGGGAGCTGTTTTTT,CSVVQGAANTGELFF
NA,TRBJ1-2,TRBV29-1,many,TGCAGCGTGCCAACATGGGGCTATGGCTACACCTTC,CSVPTWGYGYTF
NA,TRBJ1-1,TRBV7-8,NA,TGTGCCAGCAGCTCCTACCCCGGGACTGAAGCTTTCTTT,CASSSYPGTEAFF
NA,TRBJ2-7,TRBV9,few,TGTGCCAGCAGGGGGGGAAGCGAGCAGTACTTC,CASRGGSEQYF
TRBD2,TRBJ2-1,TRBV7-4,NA,TGTGCCAGCAGCATGGGGGGGGTCAATGAGCAGTTCTTC,CASSMGGVNEQFF
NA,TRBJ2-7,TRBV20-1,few,TGCAGTGCTAAGGCTTCCTACGAGCAGTACTTC,CSAKASYEQYF
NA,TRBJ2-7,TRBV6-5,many,TGTGCCAGCAGTTACGGGCATCCTAACTACGAGCAGTACTTC,CASSYGHPNYEQYF
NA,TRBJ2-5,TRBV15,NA,TGTGCCACCAGCAGAGATCTAGCGCAAGAGACCCAGTACTTC,CATSRDLAQETQYF
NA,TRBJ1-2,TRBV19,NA,TGTGCCAGTAGTATCGCAGCTCACACAAACTATGGCTACACCTTC,CASSIAAHTNYGYTF
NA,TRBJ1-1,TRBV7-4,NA,TGTGCCAGCAGTTTTCCTGAGAACACTGAAGCTTTCTTT,CASSFPENTEAFF
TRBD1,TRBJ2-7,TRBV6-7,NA,TGTGCCAGTAGTATAGGGACAGGGGGCGCCAATACCTACGAGCAGTACTTC,CASSIGTGGANTYEQYF
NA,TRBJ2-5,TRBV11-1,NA,TGTGCCAGCAGCTTAGACAGGGCACTAGAGACCCAGTACTTC,CASSLDRALETQYF
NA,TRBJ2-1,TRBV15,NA,TGTGCCACCAGCAGAGAAGCGAGCTCCTACAATGAGCAGTTCTTC,CATSREASSYNEQFF
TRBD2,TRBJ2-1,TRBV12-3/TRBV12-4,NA,TGTGCCAGCAGTCTGGGACTAGCGGGGTACAATGAGCAGTTCTTC,CASSLGLAGYNEQFF
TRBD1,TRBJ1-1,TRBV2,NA,TGTGCCAGCATCGGGACAGGTGTGAACACTGAAGCTTTCTTT,CASIGTGVNTEAFF
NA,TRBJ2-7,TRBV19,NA,TGTGCCAGTAGTATAGTGGCGGGATTGTCCTACGAGCAGTACTTC,CASSIVAGLSYEQYF
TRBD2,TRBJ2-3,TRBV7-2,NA,TGTGCCAGCAGCGCTAGCGGGCCAGATACGCAGTATTTT,CASSASGPDTQYF
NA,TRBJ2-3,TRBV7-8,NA,TGTGCCAGCAGCTTAGAAGGTTCCGGGGTGCAGGCGAGCACAGATACGCAGTATTTT,CASSLEGSGVQASTDTQYF
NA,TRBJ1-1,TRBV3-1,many,TGTGCCAGCAGCCAAGATGCCAGGGGTAGGGAAGCTTTCTTT,CASSQDARGREAFF
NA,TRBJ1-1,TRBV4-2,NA,TGTGCCAGCAGCCTCGGGGGTGTTATGGCTTTCTTT,CASSLGGVMAFF
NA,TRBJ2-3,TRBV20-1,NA,TGCAGTGCTACTGGTTACGGGAAGGAAAATGCGCAGTATTTT,CSATGYGKENAQYF
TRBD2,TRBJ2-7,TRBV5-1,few,TGCGCCAGCAGCACTACTAGCGCGGGATCCTACGAGCAGTACTTC,CASSTTSAGSYEQYF